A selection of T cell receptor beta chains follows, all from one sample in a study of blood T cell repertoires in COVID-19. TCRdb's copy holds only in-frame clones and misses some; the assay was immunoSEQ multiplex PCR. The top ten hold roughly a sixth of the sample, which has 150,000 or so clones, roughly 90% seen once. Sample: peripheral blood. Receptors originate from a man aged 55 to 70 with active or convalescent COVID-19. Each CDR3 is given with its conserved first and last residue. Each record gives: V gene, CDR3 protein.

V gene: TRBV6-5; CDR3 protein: CASSGLAGSRFF
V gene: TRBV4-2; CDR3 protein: CASSQDQGAGGLNEQFF
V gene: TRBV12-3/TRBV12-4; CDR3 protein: CASSRGISYEQYF
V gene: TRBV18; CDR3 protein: CASSPLGTGGLNTEAFF
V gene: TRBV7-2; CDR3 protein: CASSLGEHSYEQYF
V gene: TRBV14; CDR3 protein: CASSQHRQFSYNEQFF
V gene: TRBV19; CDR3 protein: CASSIRPGSETQYF
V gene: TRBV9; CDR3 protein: CASSLQGLAGGDEQYF
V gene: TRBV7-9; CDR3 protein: CASSLGVAGGLEKLFF
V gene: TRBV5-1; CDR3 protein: CASSLAMKNTGELFF
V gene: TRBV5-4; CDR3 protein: CASSDRVTYEQYF
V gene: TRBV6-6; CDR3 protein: CASSRPYDRVSNQPQHF
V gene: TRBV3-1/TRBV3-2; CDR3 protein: CASSQGRWAYGYTF
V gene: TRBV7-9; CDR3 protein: CASSRQGAAYEQYF
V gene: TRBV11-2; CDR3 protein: CASSLTGDGNQPQHF
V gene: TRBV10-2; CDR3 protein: CASSDPRQGNTGELFF
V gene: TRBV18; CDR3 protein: CASSLFRDYQETQYF
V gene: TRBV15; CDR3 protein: CATSRHRDRVNEQFF
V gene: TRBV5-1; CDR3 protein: CASRGTSGAQHVWYF
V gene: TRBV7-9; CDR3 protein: CASSPTRHTGASGANVLTF
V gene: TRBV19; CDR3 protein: CASRASGRTGELFF
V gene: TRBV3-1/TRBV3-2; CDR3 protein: CASSQAGGPSEQFF
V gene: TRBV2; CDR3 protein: CASRVRGDEKLFF
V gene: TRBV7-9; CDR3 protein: CASSLGQNNYGYTF
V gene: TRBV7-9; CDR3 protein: CASSLGSSGRRETQYF
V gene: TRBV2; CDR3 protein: CASRTQGGNEKLFF
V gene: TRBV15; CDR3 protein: CATSRDNLGVEQYF
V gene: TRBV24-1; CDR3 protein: CATSDGLAGVADTQYF
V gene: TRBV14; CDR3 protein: CASSFDRVLNYGYTF
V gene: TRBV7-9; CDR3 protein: CASSLRAGARVYGYTF
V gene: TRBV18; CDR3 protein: CASSPRTSGTYEQYF
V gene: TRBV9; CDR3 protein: CASSPHRNRPDTQYF
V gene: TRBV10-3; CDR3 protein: CAISRTGTVDTQYF
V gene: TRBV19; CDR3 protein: CASSPGTELGDTEAFF
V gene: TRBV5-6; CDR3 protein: CASSWGQGGPQHF
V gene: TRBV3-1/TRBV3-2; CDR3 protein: CASSQGSLPYTF
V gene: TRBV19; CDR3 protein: CASKETGLSTEAFF
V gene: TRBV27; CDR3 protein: CASSSGFEVTEAFF
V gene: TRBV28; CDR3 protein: CASSPTWRDTEAFF
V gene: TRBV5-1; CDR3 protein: CASRLGGQPWQYF
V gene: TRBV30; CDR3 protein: CAWSPDRPNTEAFF
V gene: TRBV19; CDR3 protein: CASSVVGTGSNQPQHF
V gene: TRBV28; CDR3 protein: CASSSDLYGYTF
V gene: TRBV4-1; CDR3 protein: CASSQEQGLWDGYTF
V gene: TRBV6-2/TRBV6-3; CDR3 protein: CASSYSASGGVETQYF